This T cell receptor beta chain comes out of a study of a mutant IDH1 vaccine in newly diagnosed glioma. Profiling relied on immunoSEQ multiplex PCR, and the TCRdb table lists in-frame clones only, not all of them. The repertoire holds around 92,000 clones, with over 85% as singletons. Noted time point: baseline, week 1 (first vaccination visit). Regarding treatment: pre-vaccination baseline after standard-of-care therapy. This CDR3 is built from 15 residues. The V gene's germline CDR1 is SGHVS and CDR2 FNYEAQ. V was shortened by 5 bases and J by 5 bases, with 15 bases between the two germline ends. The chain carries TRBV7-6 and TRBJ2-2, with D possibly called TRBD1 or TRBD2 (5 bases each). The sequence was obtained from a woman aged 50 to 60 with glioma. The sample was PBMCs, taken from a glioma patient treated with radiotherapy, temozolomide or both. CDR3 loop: CASSDGTLSTGELFF. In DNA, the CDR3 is TGTGCCAGCAGCGACGGGACCCTCAGTACCGGGGAGCTGTTTTTT.